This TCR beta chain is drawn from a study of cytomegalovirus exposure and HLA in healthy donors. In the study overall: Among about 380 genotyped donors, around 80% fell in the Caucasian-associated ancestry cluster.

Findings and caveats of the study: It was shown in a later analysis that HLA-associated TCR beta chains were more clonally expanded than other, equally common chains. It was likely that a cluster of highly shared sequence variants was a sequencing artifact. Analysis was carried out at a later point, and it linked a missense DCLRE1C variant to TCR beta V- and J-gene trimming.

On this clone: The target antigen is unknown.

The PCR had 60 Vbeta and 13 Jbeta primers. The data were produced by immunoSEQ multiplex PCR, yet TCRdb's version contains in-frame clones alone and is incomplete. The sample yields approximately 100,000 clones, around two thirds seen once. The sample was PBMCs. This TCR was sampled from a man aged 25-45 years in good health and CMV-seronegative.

The CDR3 spells CASSKKPRGETQYF. CDR3 DNA sequence: TGTGCCAGCAGCAAAAAACCCCGGGGAGAGACCCAGTACTTC. The chain employs TRBV21-1 and TRBJ2-5; the table's D call TRBD2 went unverified against the DNA. TRBV21-1 is a pseudogene locus. The CDR3 covers 14 residues.